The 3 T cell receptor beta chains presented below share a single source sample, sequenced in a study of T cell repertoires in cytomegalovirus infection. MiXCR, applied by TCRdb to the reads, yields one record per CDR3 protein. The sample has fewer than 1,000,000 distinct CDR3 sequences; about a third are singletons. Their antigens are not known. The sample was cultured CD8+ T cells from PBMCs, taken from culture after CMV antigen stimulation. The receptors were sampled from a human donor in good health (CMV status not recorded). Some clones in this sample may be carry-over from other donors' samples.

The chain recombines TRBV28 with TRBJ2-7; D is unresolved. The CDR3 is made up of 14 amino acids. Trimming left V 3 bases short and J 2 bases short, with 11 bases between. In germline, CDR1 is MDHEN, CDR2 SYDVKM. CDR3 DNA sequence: TGTGCCAGCAGTTTTCGTCAGATAACCTACGAGCAGTACTTC. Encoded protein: CASSFRQITYEQYF.

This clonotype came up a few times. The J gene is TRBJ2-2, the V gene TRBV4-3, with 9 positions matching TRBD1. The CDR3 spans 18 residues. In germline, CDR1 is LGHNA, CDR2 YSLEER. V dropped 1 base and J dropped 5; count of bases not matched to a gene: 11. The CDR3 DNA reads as TGCGCCAGCAGCCAAGGAGTCACAGGGGGCTTGGTAACCGGGGAGCTGTTTTTT. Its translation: CASSQGVTGGLVTGELFF.

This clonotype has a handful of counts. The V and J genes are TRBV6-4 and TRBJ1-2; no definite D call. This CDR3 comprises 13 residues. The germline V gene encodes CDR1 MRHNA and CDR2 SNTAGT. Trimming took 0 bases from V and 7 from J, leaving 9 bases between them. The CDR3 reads CASSDSRLGGYTF. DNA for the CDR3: TGTGCCAGCAGTGACTCGAGGCTCGGTGGCTACACCTTC.